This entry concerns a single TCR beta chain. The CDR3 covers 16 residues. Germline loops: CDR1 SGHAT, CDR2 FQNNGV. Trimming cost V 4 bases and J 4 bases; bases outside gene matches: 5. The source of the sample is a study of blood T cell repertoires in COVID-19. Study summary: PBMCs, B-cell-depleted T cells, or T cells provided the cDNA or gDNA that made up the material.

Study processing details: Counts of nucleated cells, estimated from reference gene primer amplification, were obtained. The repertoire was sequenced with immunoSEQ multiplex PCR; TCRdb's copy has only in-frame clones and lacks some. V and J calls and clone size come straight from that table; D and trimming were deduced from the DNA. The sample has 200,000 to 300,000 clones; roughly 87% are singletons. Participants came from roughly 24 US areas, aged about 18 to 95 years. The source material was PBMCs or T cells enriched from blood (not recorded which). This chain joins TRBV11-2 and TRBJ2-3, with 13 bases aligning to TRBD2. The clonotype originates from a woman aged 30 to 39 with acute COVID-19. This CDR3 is CASSSRTSGGSDTQYF. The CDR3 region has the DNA TGTGCCAGCAGCTCCCGGACTAGCGGGGGTTCAGATACGCAGTATTTT. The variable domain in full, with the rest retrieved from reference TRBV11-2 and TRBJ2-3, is EAGVAQSPRYKIIEKRQSVAFWCNPISGHATLYWYQQILGQGPKLLIQFQNNGVVDDSQLPKDRFSAERLKGVDSTLKIQPAKLEDSAVYLCASSSRTSGGSDTQYFGPGTRLTVL.